This TCR beta chain is drawn from a study of identical twins' blood T cells. Whole-study findings and limits: Each donor's most abundant TCRbeta clonotypes shared more CDR3 sequences with her twin than unrelated donors.

Reared together, all three twin pairs probably met the same infectious agents and vaccines. Libraries were made from RNA as TCR cDNA, using a modified protocol. In the authors' methods: Per-library CDR3 reads ranged roughly 2 to 4 million; clonotypes, ~90,000 to ~500,000. In TCRdb, the 5' RACE reads were re-called with MiXCR into one record per CDR3 protein. TCRdb's processing, not the study's, gives the V and J calls here. The profile shows 350,000 to 450,000 distinct CDR3 sequences, 25% to 35% of them singletons. A note on this clonotype: Its target is unknown.

The ends were cut back, 1 base at V and 1 base at J, with 9 bases in the middle. Germline lookup yields CDR1 DFQATT and CDR2 SNEGSKA (reference sequence). The CDR3 totals 14 residues. The V gene is TRBV20-1, the J gene TRBJ2-3, with no clear D. The clonotype comes from a woman aged 18-55 years in good health. The sequenced sample was PBMCs. CDR3 bases: TGCAGTGCTAGAGGTTCCAAGGGCACAGATACGCAGTATTTT. It encodes CSARGSKGTDTQYF.